The next 28 T cell receptor beta chains were all read from a single sample in a study of T-cell memory formation after mild COVID-19. MiXCR, run by TCRdb on the 5' RACE reads, gives a single entry per CDR3 protein. This table holds around 180,000 distinct CDR3 sequences, less than 20% found once. Input material: PBMCs or a T cell subset sorted from them (not recorded which). The receptors were sampled from a man between 18 and 29 years old who had mild COVID-19 (a few samples of this study predate the infection). Cell type and time point are not known.

The chain links TRBV18 to TRBJ2-3; D call uncertain. This CDR3 has 16 residues. V was pared by 3 bases and J by 0 bases, with 13 bases between. Germline V lookup: CDR1 KGHSH, CDR2 LQKENI. CDR3 region: CASSPASTRSTDTQYF. The CDR3, as DNA: TGTGCCAGCTCACCGGCCTCAACCCGCAGCACAGATACGCAGTATTTT.

The rearrangement uses TRBV12-3 or TRBV12-4 and TRBJ1-6, with 7 bases lining up with TRBD1. The length of the CDR3 is 13 residues. After removal of 6 bases from V and 11 bases from J, the junction contained 7 bases not matched to a gene. CDR3 region: CASSSRQGAPLHF. CDR3 bases: TGTGCCAGCAGCTCCAGACAGGGAGCACCCCTCCACTTT.

V gene TRBV4-2 combines with J gene TRBJ1-5; D remains ambiguous. The V end was cut by 0 bases, the J end by 5 bases, with 14 bases between. The length of the CDR3 is 16 residues. The germline V gene encodes CDR1 LGHNA and CDR2 YNFKEQ. The CDR3 bases are TGTGCCAGCAGCCAAGACACATCCGCCGAACATCAGCCCCAGCATTTT. As protein: CASSQDTSAEHQPQHF.

This chain uses TRBV5-6 with TRBJ2-2; D gene unclear. This CDR3 is 11 amino acids long. Trimming took off 6 bases at V and 3 bases at J, with 3 bases between the two ends. Looked up from germline, CDR1 is SGHDT and CDR2 is YYEEEE. The CDR3 coding sequence is TGTGCCAGCACCCACACCGGGGAGCTGTTTTTT. This translates into CASTHTGELFF.

J is TRBJ1-3 and V is TRBV6-1, with D hard to call. From germline, CDR1 is MNHNS and CDR2 SASEGT. The CDR3 spans 14 residues. V gave up 4 bases and J gave up 0 bases, with 7 bases separating them. DNA for the CDR3: TGTGCCAGCAGTGTGGCAGGCTCTGGAAACACCATATATTTT. It encodes CASSVAGSGNTIYF.

V usage is TRBV4-3 and J usage is TRBJ1-4; no firm D call. Trimming took 0 bases from V and 6 from J, leaving 8 bases between them. CDR3 length: 14 amino acids. Germline-derived CDR1 and CDR2 are LGHNA and YSLEER. The CDR3 reads CASSQDLQYEKLFF. The CDR3 DNA reads TGCGCCAGCAGCCAAGATCTGCAATATGAAAAACTGTTTTTT.

This clonotype has just a few counts. The chain couples TRBV5-4 to TRBJ2-7; D is ambiguous. The CDR3 length is 14 residues. With 5 bases removed from V and 3 bases from J, the gap between germline ends came to 15 bases. Per the germline V gene, CDR1 is SGHNT and CDR2 is YYREEE (reference sequence). The DNA for the CDR3 is TGTGCCAGCAGATCTGGTCTGGGGTACTACGAGCAGTACTTC. Protein sequence: CASRSGLGYYEQYF.

This clonotype was observed a few times. The chain carries TRBV7-2 and TRBJ1-4; TRBD1 is a possible D gene (6 bases). The V end lost 5 bases, the J end lost 6 bases, and 10 bases lay between the germline ends. Germline V gene data show CDR1 as SGHTA and CDR2 as FQGNSA. The CDR3 has 13 residues. The CDR3: CASSPWTDEKLFF. CDR3 sequence (DNA): TGTGCCAGCAGCCCCTGGACAGATGAAAAACTGTTTTTT.

The CDR3: CASSYSFSQETQYF. DNA for the CDR3: TGTGCCAGCAGTTACTCTTTCAGCCAAGAGACCCAGTACTTC. The J gene is TRBJ2-5, the V gene TRBV6-5; D gene uncertain. The germline gives CDR1 MNHEY, CDR2 SVGAGI. CDR3 length: 14 amino acids. The ends were cut back, 0 bases at V and 1 base at J, with 6 bases in the middle.

CDR3 residues: CASSPRTGQYNSPLHF. CDR3 coding DNA: TGCGCCAGCAGCCCCCGGACAGGACAATATAATTCACCCCTCCACTTT. The V gene is TRBV5-1, the J gene TRBJ1-6, with 7 bases lining up with TRBD1. With 4 bases clipped from V and 4 bases from J, the junction kept 8 bases outside the gene matches. Germline V gene data show CDR1 as SGHRS and CDR2 as YFSETQ. The CDR3 contains 16 residues.

This clonotype was seen more than once but under ten times. V usage is TRBV5-1 and J usage is TRBJ1-1; no clear D gene. V was clipped by 3 bases and J by 4 bases, with 16 bases between them. This CDR3 region has 15 residues. The germline V gene encodes CDR1 SGHRS and CDR2 YFSETQ. The CDR3 here is CASSSSPHGGTEAFF. DNA of the CDR3: TGCGCCAGCAGCTCGTCACCCCACGGAGGCACTGAAGCTTTCTTT.

Only a few counts were recorded for this clonotype. The chain links TRBV6-2 or TRBV6-3 to TRBJ2-2; 7 bases match TRBD2. Looked up from germline, CDR1 is MNHEY and CDR2 is SVGEGT. The CDR3 length is 14 residues. V lost 2 bases and J lost 4; bases outside the gene matches: 1. CDR3 sequence: CASSYPGGTGELFF. The CDR3 region has the DNA TGTGCCAGCAGTTACCCGGGGGGCACCGGGGAGCTGTTTTTT.

The chain carries TRBV19 and TRBJ1-5; D is unclear. The CDR3 loop spans 12 amino acids. The germline gives CDR1 LNHDA, CDR2 SQIVND (reference sequence). V was pared by 4 bases and J by 4 bases, with 5 bases between. The CDR3 protein is CASSRVNQPQHF. The CDR3 bases are TGTGCCAGTAGTAGGGTTAATCAGCCCCAGCATTTT.

This clonotype was picked up many times. V usage is TRBV20-1 and J usage is TRBJ2-5; 16 bases are a match to TRBD2. Germline V gene sequence: CDR1 DFQATT, CDR2 SNEGSKA (reference sequence). The CDR3 covers 18 residues. V shed 2 bases, J shed 5 bases, and the junction held 11 bases outside the gene matches. The CDR3 here is CSARRRGTSGGALETQYF. For the CDR3, the DNA is TGCAGTGCTAGACGACGCGGGACTAGCGGGGGGGCCTTGGAGACCCAGTACTTC.

This clonotype was picked up a small number of times. This sequence joins TRBV5-1 and TRBJ2-3; 7 nucleotides match TRBD1. CDR1 and CDR2 (germline): SGHRS, YFSETQ. The CDR3 has 16 amino acids. Trimming at V came to 4 bases and at J to 0 bases, leaving 8 bases not matched to a gene. Written as DNA, the CDR3 is TGCGCCAGCAGCCAGAGGGACAGCCGTAGCACAGATACGCAGTATTTT. Translation: CASSQRDSRSTDTQYF.

This clonotype showed up many times. The germline gene is not matched at one end of the junction; a read error may be the cause. The rearrangement uses TRBV5-1 and TRBJ2-5; the D gene is possibly TRBD2 (7 bases). The CDR3 has 14 residues. Germline CDR1 SGHRS, CDR2 YFSETQ. The CDR3 region has the DNA TGTGCCAGCAGCTTAGGGGGGGCCCAAGAGACCCAGTACTTC. Its translation is CASSLGGAQETQYF.

This clonotype showed up many times. This rearrangement joins TRBV18 to TRBJ2-5; the D is unclear. Deletions cut 4 bases from V and 5 bases from J, with 14 bases between. This CDR3 region has 14 residues. The germline gives CDR1 KGHSH, CDR2 LQKENI. Here the CDR3 DNA reads TGTGCCAGCTCACAATCTTGGTTAGTGGAGACCCAGTACTTC. This gives the protein CASSQSWLVETQYF. Combining the CDR3 with reference TRBV18 and TRBJ2-5 gives the whole variable domain NAGVMQNPRHLVRRRGQEARLRCSPMKGHSHVYWYRQLPEEGLKFMVYLQKENIIDESGMPKERFSAEFPKEGPSILRIQQVVRGDSAAYFCASSQSWLVETQYFGPGTRLLVL.

This chain links TRBV2 with TRBJ2-7; D gene uncertain. The CDR3 runs 11 residues. The germline V and J ends were trimmed by 2 bases and 6 bases, with 5 bases remaining between them. CDR1 and CDR2 (germline): SNHLY, FYNNEI. Here the CDR3 reads CASSELVEQYV. The CDR3 nucleotides read TGTGCCAGCAGTGAACTGGTCGAGCAGTACGTC.

The chain carries TRBV4-1 and TRBJ1-1; D call uncertain. Looked up from germline, CDR1 is MGHRA and CDR2 is YSYEKL. This CDR3 has 14 residues. V gave up 5 bases and J gave up 0 bases, with 10 bases separating them. CDR3 protein: CASSRATMNTEAFF. The CDR3 DNA is TGCGCCAGCAGCAGGGCGACGATGAACACTGAAGCTTTCTTT.

This clonotype has only one observation. The chain links TRBV6-5 to TRBJ2-5; D not certain. The CDR3 totals 15 residues. The ends were cut back, 0 bases at V and 5 bases at J, with 13 bases in the middle. CDR1 is MNHEY, CDR2 SVGAGI, per germline. The CDR3 sequence: CASSYSSGLGETQYF. The CDR3 DNA reads as TGTGCCAGCAGTTACTCTAGTGGGTTGGGTGAGACCCAGTACTTC.

There are a few counts of this clonotype. The V and J genes are TRBV20-1 and TRBJ1-5; unclear D gene. Germline assignment: CDR1 DFQATT and CDR2 SNEGSKA (reference sequence). The CDR3 is made up of 16 amino acids. The V end lost 5 bases, the J end lost 0 bases, and 17 bases lay between the germline ends. The CDR3 nucleotides are TGCAGTGCTGCGAAGGTTGGGAGAAATAGCAATCAGCCCCAGCATTTT. Translation gives CSAAKVGRNSNQPQHF.

The rearrangement joins TRBV7-2 to TRBJ2-2; D tentatively fits TRBD1 or TRBD2 (5 bases each). V was cut by 3 bases and J by 4 bases, with 9 bases left in between. The CDR3 is 14 amino acids. Germline V gives CDR1 SGHTA, CDR2 FQGNSA. CDR3 nucleotides: TGTGCCAGCAGCTTGAATGGGGGCACCGGGGAGCTGTTTTTT. The encoded protein is CASSLNGGTGELFF.

The CDR3 DNA reads TGTGCCAGCAGCTCTACACGACAGGGAGCCACTGAAGCTTTCTTT. Its protein product is CASSSTRQGATEAFF. The V and J genes are TRBV7-2 and TRBJ1-1, with TRBD1 matching 7 bases. The CDR3 has 15 amino acids. J lost 4 bases, V lost 4 bases, and 9 bases had no gene match. The germline V gene encodes CDR1 SGHTA and CDR2 FQGNSA.

This chain connects TRBV11-2 to TRBJ2-7, with 7 bases aligning to TRBD2. Per germline, CDR1 SGHAT and CDR2 FQNNGV. This CDR3 has 14 residues. The trim removed 3 bases at V and 0 bases at J, leaving 2 bases unmatched. Here the CDR3 reads CASSFQRGSYEQYV. For the CDR3, the DNA is TGTGCCAGCAGCTTCCAGCGGGGCTCCTACGAGCAGTACGTC.

The V call is TRBV6-2 or TRBV6-3, the J call TRBJ1-5; 8 bases line up with TRBD1. Losses at the gene ends were 6 bases for V and 2 bases for J; bases not matched to a gene: 9. Germline CDR1 reads MNHEY; CDR2 reads SVGEGT. This CDR3 has 16 amino acids. For the CDR3, the DNA is TGTGCCAGCAGCAGATCAGGGGGCAGAGGCAATCAGCCCCAGCATTTT. This gives the protein CASSRSGGRGNQPQHF.

This clonotype was observed a few times. V is TRBV29-1 and J is TRBJ2-5, with 8 nucleotides matching TRBD2. V dropped 8 bases and J dropped 7; count of bases not matched to a gene: 12. This CDR3 is 13 amino acids long. CDR1 is SQVTM and CDR2 is ANQGSEA in the germline V gene. The CDR3: CSTEPAGAGTQYF. CDR3 sequence (DNA): TGCAGCACCGAACCAGCGGGGGCCGGGACCCAGTACTTC.

The J gene is TRBJ2-7, the V gene TRBV20-1; D is possibly TRBD1 (6 bases). The CDR3 has 17 residues. V gave up 4 bases and J gave up 4 bases, with 26 bases separating them. Germline CDR1 reads DFQATT; CDR2 reads SNEGSKA (reference sequence). The CDR3 DNA sequence: TGCAGTGCTACCCCACAAGGTCAGGGGTCAAGGGGGTACGAGCAGTACTTC. Translating gives CSATPQGQGSRGYEQYF.

The chain couples TRBV6-6 to TRBJ2-6; 7 bases are a match to TRBD1. V shed 2 bases and J 2 bases; nucleotides not matched to a gene: 12. This CDR3 is 19 amino acids long. The germline CDR1 and CDR2 sequences are MNHNY and SVGAGI (reference sequence). As DNA, the CDR3 is TGTGCCAGCAGTTACAGGCAGGGCAGGGGGACCGCTGGGGCCAACGTCCTGACTTTC. As protein: CASSYRQGRGTAGANVLTF.